This TCR beta chain was obtained from a study of T cells in women clearing cervical HPV infection. This clone is called medium-sized (0.01 to 0.1%) based on its frequency. The missing CDR3 end, 3 residues past where the read stops, is filled in from the germline J gene. Trimming removed 4 bases from V and 4 bases from J; junction bases left unmatched: 2. The CDR3 has 14 amino acids. Germline assignment: CDR1 SGHTA and CDR2 FQGNSA. The data were produced by immunoSEQ multiplex PCR, yet TCRdb's version contains in-frame clones alone and is incomplete. The sample includes fewer than 15,000 clones. The clonotype originates from a woman between 18 and 69 years old with a cervical HPV16 infection that either progressed to CIN3+ or cleared (not recorded which). The chain combines TRBV7-2 with TRBJ2-5; 11 bases align to TRBD2. Sequencing used blood buffy coat. The chain's CDR3 is CASSSGLAGETQYF. The part of the CDR3 DNA that was read is TGTGCCAGCAGCTCCGGACTAGCGGGAGAGACC.